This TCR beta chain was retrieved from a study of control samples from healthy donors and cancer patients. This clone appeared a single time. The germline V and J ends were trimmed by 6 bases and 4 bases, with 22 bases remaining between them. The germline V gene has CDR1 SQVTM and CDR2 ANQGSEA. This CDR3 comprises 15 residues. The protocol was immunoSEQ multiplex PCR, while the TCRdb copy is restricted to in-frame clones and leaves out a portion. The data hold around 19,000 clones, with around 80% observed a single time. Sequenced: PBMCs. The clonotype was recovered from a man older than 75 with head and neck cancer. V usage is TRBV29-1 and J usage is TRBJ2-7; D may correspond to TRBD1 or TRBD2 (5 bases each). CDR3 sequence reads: CSVAPPGRTLYEQYF. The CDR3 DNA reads TGCAGCGTAGCCCCCCCGGGACGGACCCTTTACGAGCAGTACTTC.